The TCR beta chain described here comes from a study of vaccination effects on CD4 cells after COVID-19. Culture proceeded for nine to ten days, and CD4+ T cells were then isolated. All participants had two doses of either the BNT162b2 or mRNA-1273 vaccine. Unmatched junction bases numbered 6, after V lost 5 bases and J lost 10 bases. This CDR3 has 15 residues. Germline lookup yields CDR1 KGHSH and CDR2 LQKENI. Regarding this clone: As yet, its antigen is unknown.

The assay was immunoSEQ multiplex PCR, and TCRdb's table has in-frame clones only and misses some. The sample contains approximately 9,300 clones, around 76% of which appear only once. The receptor was isolated from a human donor who received a COVID-19 vaccine. The chain employs TRBV18 and TRBJ1-6, with 12 positions matching TRBD1. The specimen was CD4+ T cells from PBMCs cultured without peptide, collected after COVID-19 vaccination. The DNA for the CDR3 is TGTGCCAGCTCAGCTGCCGGGACAGGGGGCTCACCCCTCCACTTT. Its protein is CASSAAGTGGSPLHF.